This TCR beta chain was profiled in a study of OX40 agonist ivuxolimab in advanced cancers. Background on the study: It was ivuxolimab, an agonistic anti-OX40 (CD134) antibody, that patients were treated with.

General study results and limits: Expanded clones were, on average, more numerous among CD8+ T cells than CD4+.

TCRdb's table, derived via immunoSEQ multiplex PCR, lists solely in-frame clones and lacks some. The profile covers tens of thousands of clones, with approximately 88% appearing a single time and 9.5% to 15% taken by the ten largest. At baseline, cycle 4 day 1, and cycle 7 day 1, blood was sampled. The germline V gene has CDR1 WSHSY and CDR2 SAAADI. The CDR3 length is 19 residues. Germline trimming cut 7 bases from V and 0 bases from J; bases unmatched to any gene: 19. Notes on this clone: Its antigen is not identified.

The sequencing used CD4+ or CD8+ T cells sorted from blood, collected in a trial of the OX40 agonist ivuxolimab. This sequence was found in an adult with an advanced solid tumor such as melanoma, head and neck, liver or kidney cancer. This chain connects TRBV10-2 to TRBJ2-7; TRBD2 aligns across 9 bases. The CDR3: CASTETAGGRPRSSYEQYV. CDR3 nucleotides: TGCGCCAGCACGGAAACGGCGGGGGGGCGCCCTCGGAGCTCCTACGAGCAGTACGTC.